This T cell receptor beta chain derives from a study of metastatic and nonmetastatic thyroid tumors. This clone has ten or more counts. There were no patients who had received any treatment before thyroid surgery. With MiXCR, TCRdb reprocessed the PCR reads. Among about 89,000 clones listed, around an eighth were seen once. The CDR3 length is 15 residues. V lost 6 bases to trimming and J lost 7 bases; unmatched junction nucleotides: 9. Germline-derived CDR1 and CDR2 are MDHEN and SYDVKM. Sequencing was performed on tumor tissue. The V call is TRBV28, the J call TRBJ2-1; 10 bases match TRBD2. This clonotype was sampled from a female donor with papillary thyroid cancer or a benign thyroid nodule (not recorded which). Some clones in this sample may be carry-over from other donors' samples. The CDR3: CASRLSGRADNEQFF. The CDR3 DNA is TGTGCCAGCAGGCTAAGCGGGAGGGCCGATAATGAGCAGTTCTTC.